This T cell receptor (beta chain) originates from a study of shared clonotypes between healthy human individuals. Study findings and constraints: The study found about 5% of naive CD4 clonotypes shared across a few donors. A generally larger estimated richness was seen in naive subsets than in memory subsets.

In regard to this clone: Its antigen is as yet unknown.

Produced via immunoSEQ multiplex PCR; TCRdb's table is partial and in-frame only. The table has fewer than 3 million clones, 80% to 95% seen once. Sequencing was carried out using naive CD4+ T cells from PBMCs. Indicated subset: CD45RA+ positively selected. This receptor was obtained from a man aged 18 to 29 in good health. Some clones in this sample may be carry-over from other donors' samples.

CDR3 amino acids: CASSYSTGTTNEKLFF. For the CDR3, the DNA is TGTGCCAGCAGTTACTCGACGGGTACAACTAATGAAAAACTGTTTTTT. This chain connects TRBV6-5 to TRBJ1-4; no clear D gene. Germline V CDR1 and CDR2: MNHEY, SVGAGI. CDR3 length: 16 amino acids. V was shortened by 0 bases and J by 0 bases, with 8 bases between the two germline ends.